A single sample gave rise to the 9 T cell receptor beta chains below, sequenced in a study of TET2 disruption in CD19-targeted CAR T cells. The treatment was: autologous CTL019 cells: CD19 CAR with 4-1BB and CD3 zeta domains. Their antigen targets remain unknown. The assay was immunoSEQ multiplex PCR, and TCRdb's table has in-frame clones only and misses some. Its listing shows under 30,000 clones. The specimen was CD8- CAR+ T cells sorted from cultured blood T cells, collected for CD19 CAR T cell therapy. Documented subset: CD8-negative CAR-positive T cells from the infusion product. Receptors originate from a man between 65 and 80 years old with chronic lymphocytic leukemia.

Worth noting for this clone: The CDR3 end is not reached by the read, which stops 3 residues before it; the germline J gene fills it in. This rearrangement joins TRBV19 to TRBJ1-1; TRBD1 agrees at 12 bases. Germline assignment: CDR1 LNHDA and CDR2 SQIVND (reference sequence). The CDR3 loop spans 15 amino acids. CDR3 bases read: TGTGCCAGTAGTCCTGGGACAGGGGGCGCCTACGAG. Its protein is CASSPGTGGAYE. The full CDR3 protein is CASSPGTGGAYEAFF.

As concerns this clone: The CDR3 end falls 3 residues outside the read, so it is completed with the germline J gene. V usage is TRBV7-3 and J usage is TRBJ1-2, with 10 positions matching TRBD1. Germline CDR1 reads SGHTA; CDR2 reads FQGTGA. This CDR3 has 15 residues. The DNA read from the CDR3 is TGTGCCAGCAGCCGGGGACAGGGGATTGACAATGAC. It translates to CASSRGQGIDND. The whole CDR3 sequence is CASSRGQGIDNDYTF. The entire variable domain, with the rest obtained from reference TRBV7-3 and TRBJ1-2, is as follows: GAGVSQTPSNKVTEKGKYVELRCDPISGHTALYWYRQSLGQGPEFLIYFQGTGAADDSGLPNDRFFAVRPEGSVSTLKIQRTERGDSAVYLCASSRGQGIDNDYTFGSGTRLTVV.

Turning to this clone: The read stops 3 residues short of the end of the CDR3; the missing end is completed from the germline J gene. The V and J genes are TRBV20-1 and TRBJ1-4; 7 bases align to TRBD1. This CDR3 spans 12 amino acids. Germline V gene sequence: CDR1 DFQATT, CDR2 SNEGSKA (reference sequence). The chain's CDR3 is CSAGGQNSPLFF. CDR3 DNA (partial): TGCAGTGCTGGGGGACAGAATTCACCA.

On this clone: A junction end diverges from the germline sequence, so it may reflect a read error. Sequencing ends 3 residues short of the CDR3 end; the germline J gene provides the rest. The chain recombines TRBV4-2 with TRBJ1-2; possible D gene TRBD1, 6 bases. The CDR3 contains 17 residues. Germline lookup yields CDR1 LGHNA and CDR2 YNFKEQ. This chain's CDR3 is CASSQVLMGAGNYGYTF. Incomplete CDR3 DNA: TGCGCCAGCAGCCAAGTTTTAATGGGGGCTGGAAACTATGGC.

About this clone itself: With the read ending 3 residues before the CDR3 end, the germline J gene is used to fill in that end. The chain combines TRBV19 with TRBJ2-1, with 14 bases identical to TRBD2. CDR1 and CDR2 (germline): LNHDA, SQIVND (reference sequence). The trim removed 7 bases at V and 5 bases at J, leaving 10 bases unmatched. There are 17 residues in the CDR3. The CDR3 is CASTRQTGLAGDNEQFF. The sequenced CDR3 bases are TGTGCCAGTACCCGACAGACGGGACTAGCGGGGGACAATGAG.

Note on this clone: The CDR3 end lies 3 residues beyond the end of the read and is filled in from the germline J gene. The chain is built from TRBV12-3 or TRBV12-4 and TRBJ1-2; the D gene is possibly TRBD1 (5 bases). Trimming shortened V by 1 base and J by 0 bases, and 15 bases separated the two germline ends. The CDR3 length is 17 residues. CDR3 loop: CASSLGQGFDSNYGYTF. CDR3 DNA (partial): TGTGCCAGCAGTTTAGGGCAGGGCTTTGACTCTAACTATGGC.

A word on this clone: The read finishes 3 residues shy of the CDR3 end, and the germline J gene is used to complete it. This chain joins TRBV5-1 and TRBJ2-1; tentatively, D is TRBD1 (6 bases). The germline V gene has CDR1 SGHRS and CDR2 YFSETQ. The ends were cut back, 6 bases at V and 8 bases at J, with 21 bases in the middle. The CDR3 spans 15 residues. Here the CDR3 reads CASKGGSGASDEQFF. The DNA read from the CDR3 is TGCGCCAGCAAAGGAGGTTCAGGGGCGAGTGATGAG.

Turning to this clone: The sequenced fragment ends 3 residues before the CDR3 boundary, so the rest is inferred from the germline J gene. The rearrangement joins TRBV6-1 to TRBJ2-4; 7 nucleotides align to TRBD2. Germline CDR1 MNHNS, CDR2 SASEGT. CDR3 length: 14 amino acids. The CDR3 loop reads CASSGGGTQETQYF. The covered CDR3 bases are TGTGCCAGCAGTGGGGGGGGAACCCAAGAGACT.

Concerning this clone itself: The read ends 3 residues shy of where the CDR3 ends; the end is completed using the germline J gene. V and J are TRBV7-8 and TRBJ1-5, with TRBD1 matching 7 bases. This CDR3 comprises 16 residues. V was clipped by 0 bases and J by 3 bases; unmatched bases: 5. Germline CDR1 SGHVS, CDR2 FQNEAQ. The chain's CDR3 is CASSLALDRVNQPQHF. The CDR3 bases that were read are TGTGCCAGCAGCTTAGCCTTAGACAGGGTCAATCAGCCC.